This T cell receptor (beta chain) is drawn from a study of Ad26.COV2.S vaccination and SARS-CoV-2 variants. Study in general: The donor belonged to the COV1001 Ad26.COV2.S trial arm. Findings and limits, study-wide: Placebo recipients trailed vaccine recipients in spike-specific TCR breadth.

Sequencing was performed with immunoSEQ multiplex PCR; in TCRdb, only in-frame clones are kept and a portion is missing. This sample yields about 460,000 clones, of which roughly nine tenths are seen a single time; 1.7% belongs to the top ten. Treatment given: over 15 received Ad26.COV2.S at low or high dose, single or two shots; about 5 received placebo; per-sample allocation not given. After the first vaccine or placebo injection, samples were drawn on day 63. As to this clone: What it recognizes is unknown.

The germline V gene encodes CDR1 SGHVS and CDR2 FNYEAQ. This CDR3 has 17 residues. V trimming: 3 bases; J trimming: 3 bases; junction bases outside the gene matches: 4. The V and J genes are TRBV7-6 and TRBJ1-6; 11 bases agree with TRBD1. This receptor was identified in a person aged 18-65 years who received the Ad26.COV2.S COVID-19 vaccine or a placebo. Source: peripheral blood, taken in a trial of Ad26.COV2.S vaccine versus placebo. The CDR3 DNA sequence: TGTGCCAGCAGCTTCCGGGACAGGGGGATCTATAATTCACCCCTCCACTTT. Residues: CASSFRDRGIYNSPLHF.